These 21 T cell receptor beta chains share one sample of origin, sequenced in a study of regulatory T cells in long-lasting Graves disease. Specified time point: newly diagnosed GD, antithyroid drugs for less than 3 months. From RNA extracted from PBMCs, the TCR library was made. iRepertoire HTBI primers and Arm-PCR of CDR3 regions built TCR beta libraries. TCRdb itself ran the multiplex PCR reads through MiXCR, one entry per CDR3 protein. Found here are approximately 460,000 distinct CDR3 sequences, about 15% of them singletons; the top ten hold roughly 10%. These sequences were also reported in another study, on T cells in Graves' hyperthyroidism and ophthalmopathy.

The material sequenced was peripheral blood mononuclear cells (PBMCs), taken at new diagnosis, from a patient treated with antithyroid drugs. These receptors were collected from a young woman with Graves disease.

The rearrangement links TRBV20-1 to TRBJ2-7; no firm D call. CDR3 size: 12 residues. The germline CDR1 and CDR2 sequences are DFQATT and SNEGSKA (reference sequence). Between the trimmed V and J ends, which lost 6 bases and 4 bases, there was a span of 13 bases. This chain's CDR3 is CSATRAFYEQYF. CDR3 nucleotide sequence: TGCAGTGCCACCAGAGCTTTTTACGAGCAGTACTTC.

This clonotype was counted at least ten times. The J gene is TRBJ2-7, the V gene TRBV7-2; D gene uncertain. V lost 5 bases, J lost 3 bases, and 8 bases lay in between. Germline loops: CDR1 SGHTA, CDR2 FQGNSA. CDR3 length equals 12 residues. The CDR3 loop reads CASSVQYYEQYF. Written as DNA, the CDR3 is TGTGCCAGCAGCGTACAGTACTACGAGCAGTACTTC. Full variable domain (outside the CDR3, taken from reference TRBV7-2 and TRBJ2-7): GAGVSQSPSNKVTEKGKDVELRCDPISGHTALYWYRQSLGQGLEFLIYFQGNSAPDKSGLPSDRFSAERTGGSVSTLTIQRTQQEDSAVYLCASSVQYYEQYFGPGTRLTVT.

This clonotype was found many times. The chain has TRBV6-1 and TRBJ1-2, with 7 bases that match TRBD1. Germline CDR1 MNHNS, CDR2 SASEGT. The CDR3 length is 12 residues. V shed 8 bases and J 4 bases; nucleotides not matched to a gene: 4. CDR3 loop: CASRDSLYGYTF. The DNA of the CDR3 is TGTGCCAGCCGGGACAGCCTCTATGGCTACACCTTC.

The chain recombines TRBV9 with TRBJ2-5; 8 bases agree with TRBD2. This CDR3 comprises 15 residues. Germline V CDR1 and CDR2: SGDLS, YYNGEE. V gave up 4 bases and J gave up 6 bases; unmatched junction bases: 11. CDR3 sequence (DNA): TGTGCCAGCAGCCCACGAGCGGGAGACTATCAGACCCAGTACTTC. Protein product: CASSPRAGDYQTQYF.

This clonotype was observed at least ten times. The J gene is TRBJ2-1, the V gene TRBV11-2, with 9 bases fitting TRBD2. Trimming took 5 bases from V and 5 from J; bases not matched to a gene: 4. This CDR3 is built from 14 residues. In germline, CDR1 is SGHAT, CDR2 FQNNGV. The CDR3 spells CASSQRTSDNEQFF. In DNA, the CDR3 is TGTGCCAGCAGCCAACGGACTAGCGACAATGAGCAGTTCTTC.

The CDR3, as DNA: TGTGCTAGTGGTCCGGGGGGGCCTGAGACCCAGTACTTC. Translated: CASGPGGPETQYF. The chain uses TRBV12-5 and TRBJ2-5; 8 positions match TRBD2. The CDR3 loop spans 13 amino acids. The trim removed 5 bases at V and 5 bases at J, leaving 4 bases unmatched. Germline CDR1 LGHNT, CDR2 FRNRAP. The full variable domain, its missing parts supplied by reference TRBV12-5 and TRBJ2-5, is DARVTQTPRHKVTEMGQEVTMRCQPILGHNTVFWYRQTMMQGLELLAYFRNRAPLDDSGMPKDRFSAEMPDATLATLKIQPSEPRDSAVYFCASGPGGPETQYFGPGTRLLVL.

This clonotype was found many times. The chain joins TRBV27 to TRBJ2-1, with 10 bases lining up with TRBD1. J was trimmed by 7 bases and V by 6 bases; bases with no gene match: 9. The germline V gene encodes CDR1 MNHEY and CDR2 SMNVEV (reference sequence). The CDR3 is made up of 15 amino acids. CDR3 protein: CASSPAGTGVNEQFF. CDR3 DNA sequence: TGTGCCAGCAGCCCAGCGGGGACAGGGGTTAATGAGCAGTTCTTC.

This chain links TRBV6-1 with TRBJ1-2; no firm D call. Germline CDR1 MNHNS, CDR2 SASEGT. CDR3 length: 13 amino acids. With 5 bases removed from V and 6 bases from J, the gap between germline ends came to 13 bases. This CDR3 reads CASSLSTEDGYTF. Written as DNA, the CDR3 is TGTGCCAGCAGTCTAAGTACGGAAGATGGCTACACCTTC.

This clonotype was seen more than once but under ten times. The J gene is TRBJ2-5, the V gene TRBV5-1; D unclear. Germline V gene lookup returns CDR1 SGHRS and CDR2 YFSETQ. The ends were cut back, 4 bases at V and 5 bases at J, with 12 bases in the middle. This CDR3 has 13 amino acids. The CDR3 reads CASSLGMEETQYF. In DNA, the CDR3 is TGCGCCAGCAGCCTGGGAATGGAGGAGACCCAGTACTTC.

This clonotype came up once. A much bigger clone sits one base away, suggesting this may be a read error. This chain uses TRBV7-9 with TRBJ1-1; no clear D. This CDR3 comprises 14 residues. The V gene's germline CDR1 is SEHNR and CDR2 FQNEAQ (reference sequence). Trimming pared 4 bases from V and 4 bases from J, leaving 13 bases between. The CDR3 nucleotides read TGTGCCAGCAGCTCCCCCGCTCGGAGCACTGAAGCTTTCTTT. It yields the protein CASSSPARSTEAFF. The whole variable domain, remainder taken from reference TRBV7-9 and TRBJ1-1, is DTGVSQNPRHKITKRGQNVTFRCDPISEHNRLYWYRQTLGQGPEFLTYFQNEAQLEKSRLLSDRFSAERPKGSFSTLEIQRTEQGDSAMYLCASSSPARSTEAFFGQGTRLTVV.

This rearrangement joins TRBV5-1 to TRBJ1-2; tentatively, D is TRBD1 (6 bases). Germline CDR1 reads SGHRS; CDR2 reads YFSETQ. The CDR3 is 15 amino acids. Trimming cost V 4 bases and J 8 bases, with 21 bases left between them. Written as DNA, the CDR3 is TGCGCCAGCAGCGTCGTACAGGGAGCTCTGCCCGGCTACACCTTC. Translation gives CASSVVQGALPGYTF.

This clonotype was detected ten times or more. The chain combines TRBV7-2 with TRBJ2-1; 9 nucleotides line up with TRBD2. The V segment lost 1 base and the J segment 11 bases; nucleotides outside the gene matches: 6. Germline V gene sequence: CDR1 SGHTA, CDR2 FQGNSA. There are 14 residues in the CDR3. The CDR3: CASSLEGTSIQQFF. The CDR3 DNA reads TGTGCCAGCAGCTTAGAGGGGACTAGCATACAGCAGTTCTTC.

This clonotype was recorded many times. The chain employs TRBV6-1 and TRBJ1-1; 12 bases fit TRBD1. The CDR3 consists of 16 residues. From germline, CDR1 is MNHNS and CDR2 SASEGT. V shed 4 bases and J 1 base; nucleotides not matched to a gene: 4. DNA of the CDR3: TGTGCCAGCAGTGCGGGACAGGGGGCCGCGAACACTGAAGCTTTCTTT. The encoded protein is CASSAGQGAANTEAFF.

The V gene is TRBV7-2, the J gene TRBJ2-1; D is unclear. The CDR3 has 16 amino acids. The V end lost 0 bases, the J end lost 1 base, and 10 bases lay between the germline ends. Germline CDR1 and CDR2: SGHTA and FQGNSA. The CDR3 region has the DNA TGTGCCAGCAGCTTAGCGCTTGAGCGTTCCTACAATGAGCAGTTCTTC. This sequence encodes CASSLALERSYNEQFF.

This clonotype has a count of ten or more. CDR3 nucleotides: TGTGCCAGCAGTTGGGGGACTAGCGGGTCCGAGCAGTTCTTC. Its translation is CASSWGTSGSEQFF. The chain combines TRBV27 with TRBJ2-1; 12 bases agree with TRBD2. Germline CDR1 is MNHEY and CDR2 is SMNVEV (reference sequence). This CDR3 has 14 residues. V lost 4 bases and J lost 10; bases outside the gene matches: 5.

This clonotype was observed a handful of times. The chain employs TRBV27 and TRBJ2-5, with 7 bases identical to TRBD1. Germline loops: CDR1 MNHEY, CDR2 SMNVEV (reference sequence). Trimming removed 0 bases from V and 5 bases from J; junction bases left unmatched: 6. This CDR3 comprises 15 residues. The CDR3 region is CASSLSYQGVETQYF. Written as DNA, the CDR3 is TGTGCCAGCAGTTTATCGTACCAGGGGGTTGAGACCCAGTACTTC.

This clonotype was seen a handful of times. The chain joins TRBV11-2 to TRBJ2-1; 13 bases match TRBD2. The CDR3 spans 17 residues. Germline values: CDR1 SGHAT, CDR2 FQNNGV. J gave up 10 bases and V 5 bases, and 14 bases lay outside the gene matches. CDR3 region: CASSTRLAGGGPGEQFF. For the CDR3, the DNA is TGTGCCAGCAGCACTAGACTAGCGGGAGGAGGGCCTGGGGAGCAGTTCTTC.

This clonotype was counted ten times or more. The chain employs TRBV27 and TRBJ2-1; 7 nucleotides align to TRBD1. This CDR3 has 14 residues. Germline V lookup: CDR1 MNHEY, CDR2 SMNVEV (reference sequence). Trimming cost V 3 bases and J 6 bases; bases outside gene matches: 5. The CDR3 DNA sequence: TGTGCCAGCAGTTTGGGGCAGGGGGTCAATGAGCAGTTCTTC. Protein sequence: CASSLGQGVNEQFF.

This clonotype came up many times. The chain recombines TRBV28 with TRBJ2-4; TRBD2 agrees at 10 bases. Per germline, CDR1 MDHEN and CDR2 SYDVKM. CDR3 size: 20 residues. Trimming at V came to 4 bases and at J to 0 bases, leaving 15 bases not matched to a gene. CDR3 sequence: CASSSPRSGRAGVAKNIQYF. DNA of the CDR3: TGTGCCAGCAGTTCCCCCCGGAGCGGGAGGGCCGGGGTAGCCAAAAACATTCAGTACTTC.

Of note for this clonotype: One base away lies a much larger clone, so this may be a sequencing read error. The chain couples TRBV27 to TRBJ2-3; TRBD2 might be the D (5 bases). The end of the DNA aligns better with TRBJ2-5, so the J call may be wrong. This CDR3 spans 14 amino acids. Germline V gene lookup returns CDR1 MNHEY and CDR2 SMNVEV (reference sequence). As DNA, the CDR3 is TGTGCCAGCAGTCGGACCGAGAGGGAAGATACCCAGTACTTC. Its translation: CASSRTEREDTQYF.

This clonotype was observed many times. V gene TRBV6-5 combines with J gene TRBJ2-7; D gene uncertain. Germline CDR1 MNHEY, CDR2 SVGAGI. Trimming shortened V by 0 bases and J by 7 bases, and 4 bases separated the two germline ends. The CDR3 runs 11 residues. CDR3 coding DNA: TGTGCCAGCAGTTACTCTGGGGAGCAGTACTTC. Amino acids: CASSYSGEQYF.